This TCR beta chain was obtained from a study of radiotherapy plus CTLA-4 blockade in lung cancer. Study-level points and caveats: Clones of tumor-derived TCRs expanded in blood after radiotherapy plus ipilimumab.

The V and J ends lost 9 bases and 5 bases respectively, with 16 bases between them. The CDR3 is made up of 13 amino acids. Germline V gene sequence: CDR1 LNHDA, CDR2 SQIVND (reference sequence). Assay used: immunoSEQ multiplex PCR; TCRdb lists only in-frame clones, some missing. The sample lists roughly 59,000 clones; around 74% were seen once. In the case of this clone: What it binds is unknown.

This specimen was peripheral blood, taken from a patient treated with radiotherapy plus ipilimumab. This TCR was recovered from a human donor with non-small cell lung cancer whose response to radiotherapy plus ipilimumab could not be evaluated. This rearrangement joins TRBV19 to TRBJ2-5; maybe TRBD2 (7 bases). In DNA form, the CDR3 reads TGTGCCAGCACCCGTAGGGGGGGGGAGACCCAGTACTTC. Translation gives CASTRRGGETQYF.